This T cell receptor (beta chain) was observed in a study of blood T cell repertoires in COVID-19. A COVID-19 case was met by exposed participants within 2 weeks before study entry. TCRdb keeps only in-frame clones here, not all; method: immunoSEQ multiplex PCR. The sample lists 430,000 or so clones; 70% to 90% were seen once. V gave up 7 bases and J gave up 1 base, with 13 bases separating them. The length of the CDR3 is 15 residues. From germline, CDR1 is KGHDR and CDR2 SFDVKD. The receptor's source is a woman younger than 35 who had been exposed to COVID-19. This rearrangement joins TRBV24-1 to TRBJ2-1; a possible D gene is TRBD1 (6 bases). Sequenced: PBMCs or T cells enriched from blood (not recorded which). The CDR3 sequence is CATSEGEWSYNEQFF. In nucleotides, the CDR3 is TGTGCCACCAGCGAGGGGGAGTGGTCCTACAATGAGCAGTTCTTC.